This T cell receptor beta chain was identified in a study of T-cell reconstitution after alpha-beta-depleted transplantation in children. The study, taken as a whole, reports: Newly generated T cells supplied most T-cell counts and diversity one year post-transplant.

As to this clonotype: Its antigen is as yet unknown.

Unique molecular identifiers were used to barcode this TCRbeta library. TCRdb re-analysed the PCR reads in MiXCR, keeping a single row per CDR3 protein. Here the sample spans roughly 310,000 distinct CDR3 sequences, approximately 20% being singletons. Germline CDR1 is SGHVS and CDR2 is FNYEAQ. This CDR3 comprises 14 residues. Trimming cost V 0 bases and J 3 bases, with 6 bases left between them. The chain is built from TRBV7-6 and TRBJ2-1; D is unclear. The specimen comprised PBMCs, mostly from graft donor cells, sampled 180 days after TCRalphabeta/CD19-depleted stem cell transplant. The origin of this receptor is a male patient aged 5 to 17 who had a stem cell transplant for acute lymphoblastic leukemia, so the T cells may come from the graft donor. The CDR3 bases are TGTGCCAGCAGCTTAGCGCACGGCTACAATGAGCAGTTCTTC. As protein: CASSLAHGYNEQFF.